Described below is a single TCR beta chain sequence and its context. Its antigen remains unidentified. The CDR3 sequence is 12 residues long. Per germline, CDR1 SGHTA and CDR2 FQGNSA. V was shortened by 0 bases and J by 6 bases, with 3 bases between the two germline ends. The ViraFEST assay expanded antigen-specific CD4+ T cells with viral peptide pools before sequencing. Scientists isolated CD4+ T cells after a roughly 10-day culture period ended. Nucleocapsid antibodies were negative in the vaccine recipients, who had never had SARS-CoV-2 infection. Wells of around 2 million PBMC each were grown with 10 IU/ml IL-2 and 8.5 to 10 ug/ml peptides. Assay used: immunoSEQ multiplex PCR; TCRdb lists only in-frame clones, some missing. The repertoire holds 50,000 to 65,000 clones, with 79% as singletons. The data belong to a study of vaccination effects on CD4 cells after COVID-19. Study context: Subjects were given two BNT162b2 or mRNA-1273 vaccine doses.

The rearrangement joins TRBV7-2 to TRBJ1-5; D is unresolved. The clonotype was recovered from a human donor who received a COVID-19 vaccine. The source was CD4+ T cells from PBMCs cultured with HCoV-OC43 spike peptides, collected before COVID-19 vaccination. Documented subset: HCoV-OC43 spike overlapping peptide pool stimulation. This CDR3 is CASSLASQPQHF. The CDR3 DNA follows: TGTGCCAGCAGCTTAGCAAGTCAGCCCCAGCATTTT.